This T cell receptor (beta chain) was retrieved from a study of T cells in Graves' hyperthyroidism and ophthalmopathy. Study results and caveats: Median prediction lead before ophthalmopathy onset was 6 to 8 months with the model. In the analysis, a 13 V-J model separated ophthalmopathy from stable hyperthyroidism.

From RNA transcripts, TCR beta CDR3 regions were amplified. HTBI primers were the set used in a first-round RT-PCR of the TCR CDR3. One entry per CDR3 protein results from TCRdb running MiXCR on the multiplex PCR reads. The sample shows 690,000 or so distinct CDR3 sequences, approximately 19% of them seen only once. Exclusion followed for patients with uncontrolled infection, other autoimmune disease, pregnancy or lactation. Each diagnosis was grounded in clinical symptoms, serum thyroxine and TRAb, thyroid ultrasound, and orbital computed tomography. This clonotype showed up many times. The antigen remains unidentified. The clonotype comes from a woman aged 50 to 60 with Graves' hyperthyroidism that later progressed to Graves' ophthalmopathy. The sequenced sample was blood.

The CDR3 bases are TGTGCCAGCTCCCCAGAGGGAGAGAGGGCTTTCTTT. This gives the protein CASSPEGERAFF. The V gene is TRBV18, the J gene TRBJ1-1; D is ambiguous. Trimming removed 6 bases from V and 11 bases from J, with 16 bases in between. Per germline, CDR1 KGHSH and CDR2 LQKENI. The CDR3 contains 12 residues.